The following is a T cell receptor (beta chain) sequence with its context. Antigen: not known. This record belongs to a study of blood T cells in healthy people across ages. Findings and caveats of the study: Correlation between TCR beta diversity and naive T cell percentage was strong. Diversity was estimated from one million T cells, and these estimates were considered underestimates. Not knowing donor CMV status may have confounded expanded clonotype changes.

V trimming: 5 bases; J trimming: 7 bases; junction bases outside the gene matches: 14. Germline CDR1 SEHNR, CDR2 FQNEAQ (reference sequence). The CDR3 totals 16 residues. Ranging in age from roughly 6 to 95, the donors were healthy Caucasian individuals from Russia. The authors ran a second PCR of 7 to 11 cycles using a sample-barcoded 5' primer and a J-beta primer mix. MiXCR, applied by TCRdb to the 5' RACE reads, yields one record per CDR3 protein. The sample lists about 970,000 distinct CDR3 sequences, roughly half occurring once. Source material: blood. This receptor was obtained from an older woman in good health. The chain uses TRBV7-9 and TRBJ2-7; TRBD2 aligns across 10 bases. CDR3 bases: TGTGCCAGCAGCCCCGGGGCTAGCGGGAGATTGAATGAGCAGTACTTC. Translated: CASSPGASGRLNEQYF. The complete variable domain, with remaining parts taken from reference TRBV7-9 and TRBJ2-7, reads DTGVSQNPRHKITKRGQNVTFRCDPISEHNRLYWYRQTLGQGPEFLTYFQNEAQLEKSRLLSDRFSAERPKGSFSTLEIQRTEQGDSAMYLCASSPGASGRLNEQYFGPGTRLTVT.